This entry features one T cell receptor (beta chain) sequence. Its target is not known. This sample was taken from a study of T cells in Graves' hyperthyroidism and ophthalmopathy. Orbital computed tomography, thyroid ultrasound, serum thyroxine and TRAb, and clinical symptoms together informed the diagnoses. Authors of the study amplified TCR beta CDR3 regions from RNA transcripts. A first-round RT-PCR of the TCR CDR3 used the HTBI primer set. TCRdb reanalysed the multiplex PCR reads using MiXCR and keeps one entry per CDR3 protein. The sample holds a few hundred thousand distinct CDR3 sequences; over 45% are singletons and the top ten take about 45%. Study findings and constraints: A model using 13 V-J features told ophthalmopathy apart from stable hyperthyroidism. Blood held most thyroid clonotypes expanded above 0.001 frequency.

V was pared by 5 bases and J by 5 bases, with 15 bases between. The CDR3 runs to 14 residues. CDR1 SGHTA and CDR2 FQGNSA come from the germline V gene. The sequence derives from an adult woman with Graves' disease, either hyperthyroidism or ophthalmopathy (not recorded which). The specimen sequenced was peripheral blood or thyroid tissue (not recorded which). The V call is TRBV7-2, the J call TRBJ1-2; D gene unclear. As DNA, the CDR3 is TGTGCCAGCAGCAGAGAGGACGGCCGGTATGGCTACACCTTC. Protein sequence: CASSREDGRYGYTF.